The subject of this entry is one TCR beta chain. Its antigen is unidentified. This specimen belongs to a study of T cell responses to AZD1222 COVID-19 vaccine. General study results and limits: Vaccine-related CD4 TCRs covered spike, predominating at 160-218 and 743-854. Clonal diversity was possibly underestimated, and white British individuals and females predominated among donors.

Profiled with immunoSEQ multiplex PCR; TCRdb holds only in-frame clones, not every one. The table lists about 180,000 clones, 80% to 90% of them singletons. Germline V gene sequence: CDR1 SGHNT, CDR2 YYREEE (reference sequence). This CDR3 spans 14 amino acids. Trimming took 1 base from V and 9 from J, leaving 11 bases between them. The receptor's source is an adult in good health. The sequencing here drew on peripheral blood, taken on day 0 of AZD1222 vaccination. This rearrangement joins TRBV5-4 to TRBJ1-6; D is undetermined. The CDR3 sequence is CASSLPGSGSPLHF. The CDR3, as DNA: TGTGCCAGCAGCTTGCCCGGGTCCGGTTCACCCCTCCACTTT.